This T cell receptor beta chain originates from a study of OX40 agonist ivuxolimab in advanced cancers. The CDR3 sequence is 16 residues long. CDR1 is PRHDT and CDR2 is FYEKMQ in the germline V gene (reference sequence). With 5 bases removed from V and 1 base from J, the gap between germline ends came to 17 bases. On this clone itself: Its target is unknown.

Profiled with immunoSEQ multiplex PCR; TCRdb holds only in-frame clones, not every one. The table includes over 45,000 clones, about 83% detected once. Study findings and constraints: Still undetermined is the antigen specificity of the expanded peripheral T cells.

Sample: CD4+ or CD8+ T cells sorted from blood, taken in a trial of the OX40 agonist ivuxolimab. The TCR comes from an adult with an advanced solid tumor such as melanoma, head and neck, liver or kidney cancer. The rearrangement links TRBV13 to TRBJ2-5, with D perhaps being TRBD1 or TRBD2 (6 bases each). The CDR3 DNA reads TGTGCCAGCAGCCCCCGGGCGACGGGGGCCCAAGAGACCCAGTACTTC. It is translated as CASSPRATGAQETQYF.